The next 28 T cell receptor beta chains were all read from a single sample in a study of Graves' ophthalmopathy and Graves' hyperthyroidism. As the template, RNA transcripts were used to amplify TCR beta CDR3 regions. Following a first-round RT-PCR that used HTBI primers, a second-round multiplex PCR was carried out. TCRdb analysed the multiplex PCR reads with MiXCR anew, one entry per CDR3 protein. The table has approximately 480,000 distinct CDR3 sequences, around 15% seen once; the top ten hold about 9.4%. The sequenced sample consisted of blood. The receptors shown here come from a woman between 25 and 40 years old with Graves' ophthalmopathy.

In its sample, this clonotype was seen many times. The rearrangement uses TRBV6-2 or TRBV6-3 and TRBJ2-7; D gene ambiguous. Trimming removed 3 bases at V and 2 bases at J, with 5 bases between. CDR3 length equals 12 residues. The germline V gene encodes CDR1 MNHEY and CDR2 SVGEGT. CDR3 amino acids: CASSYRAYEQYF. The CDR3 nucleotides are TGTGCCAGCAGTTATCGGGCCTACGAGCAGTACTTC.

Ten or more counts support this clonotype. The chain recombines TRBV10-3 with TRBJ1-1; 7 bases agree with TRBD1. Germline CDR1 and CDR2: ENHRY and SYGVKD. This CDR3 is built from 13 residues. With V trimmed by 6 bases and J by 4 bases, 5 bases remained unmatched. This chain's CDR3 is CAISDREVTEAFF. CDR3 DNA sequence: TGTGCCATCAGCGACAGGGAGGTCACTGAAGCTTTCTTT.

This clonotype was picked up many times. The chain recombines TRBV12-3 or TRBV12-4 with TRBJ1-6; D possibly corresponds to TRBD1 (6 bases). The CDR3 extends over 14 amino acids. Between the trimmed V and J ends, which lost 1 base and 9 bases, there was a span of 10 bases. CDR3 DNA: TGTGCCAGCAGTTTAGAGGACAGCCGTTCACCCCTCCACTTT. This gives the protein CASSLEDSRSPLHF.

The chain employs TRBV20-1 and TRBJ2-7; D may be TRBD2 (6 bases). The length of the CDR3 is 13 residues. Looked up from germline, CDR1 is DFQATT and CDR2 is SNEGSKA (reference sequence). V was trimmed by 5 bases and J by 2 bases, leaving 13 bases between them. In nucleotides, the CDR3 is TGCAGTGCTGCCAGCGGGCCCCCCTACGAGCAGTACTTC. This encodes CSAASGPPYEQYF.

This sequence joins TRBV20-1 and TRBJ2-2, with 9 bases matching TRBD1. Trimming cost V 5 bases and J 7 bases; bases outside gene matches: 8. This CDR3 comprises 14 residues. The germline V gene has CDR1 DFQATT and CDR2 SNEGSKA (reference sequence). Here the CDR3 reads CSAPTGGKVGELFF. The CDR3 DNA sequence: TGCAGTGCTCCGACAGGGGGAAAGGTCGGGGAGCTGTTTTTT.

This clonotype was seen ten or more times. The rearrangement joins TRBV28 to TRBJ2-2; D is possibly TRBD1 (5 bases). The CDR3 covers 16 residues. Trimming pared 8 bases from V and 0 bases from J, leaving 16 bases between. The germline gives CDR1 MDHEN, CDR2 SYDVKM. CDR3 coding DNA: TGTGCCAGCCTGACAGAGCATTCCGCGAACACCGGGGAGCTGTTTTTT. Protein product: CASLTEHSANTGELFF.

This clonotype came up many times. The chain has TRBV6-5 and TRBJ1-6, with unresolved D. The CDR3 runs 13 residues. Germline lookup yields CDR1 MNHEY and CDR2 SVGAGI. The V and J ends lost 0 bases and 10 bases respectively, with 7 bases between them. The DNA of the CDR3 is TGTGCCAGCAGTTACTCCCCCCAATCACCCCTCCACTTT. Amino acids: CASSYSPQSPLHF.

This clonotype has a handful of counts. The gene calls are TRBV9 and TRBJ2-2; 8 bases align to TRBD2. The V and J ends lost 3 bases and 0 bases, in that order; junction bases with no gene match: 4. The germline V gene encodes CDR1 SGDLS and CDR2 YYNGEE. CDR3 length equals 16 residues. CDR3 sequence (DNA): TGTGCCAGCAGCGCCAGACTAGCGCCGAACACCGGGGAGCTGTTTTTT. This sequence encodes CASSARLAPNTGELFF.

In its sample, this clonotype was seen once. This could be a read error, since a much larger clone is one nucleotide away. The chain is built from TRBV10-1 and TRBJ2-2; 8 bases align to TRBD2. J gave up 2 bases and V 1 base, and 6 bases lay outside the gene matches. There are 17 residues in the CDR3. From germline, CDR1 is WNHNN and CDR2 SYGVQD (reference sequence). The CDR3 sequence is CASSELASGPNTGELFF. CDR3 coding DNA: TGCGCCAGCAGTGAGTTAGCTAGCGGGCCTAACACCGGGGAGCTGTTTTTT.

Ten or more counts support this clonotype. This chain's CDR3 is CASSGGQSENQPQHF. The CDR3 DNA reads TGTGCCAGCAGTGGGGGACAGAGTGAGAATCAGCCCCAGCATTTT. V gene TRBV2 combines with J gene TRBJ1-5, with 7 bases aligning to TRBD1. Germline values: CDR1 SNHLY, CDR2 FYNNEI. The V gene end was trimmed by 4 bases and the J gene end by 4 bases; junction bases not matched to a gene: 7. The CDR3 covers 15 residues.

Points on this clonotype: This may arise from a read error, as a much more abundant clone is one base away. V is TRBV6-1 and J is TRBJ1-2, with TRBD1 as a possible D gene (6 bases). This CDR3 comprises 15 residues. Trimming shortened V by 8 bases and J by 2 bases, and 18 bases separated the two germline ends. CDR1 is MNHNS, CDR2 SASEGT, per germline. The CDR3, as DNA: TGTGCCAGCCTCTCTAGGGGGACGGTCAACTATGGCTACACCTTC. This codes for CASLSRGTVNYGYTF.

This clonotype showed up just a few times. The chain links TRBV11-1 to TRBJ2-7, with TRBD2 as a possible D gene (6 bases). V lost 0 bases and J 2 bases, leaving 11 bases between the germline ends. This CDR3 has 15 residues. Germline CDR1 is SGHAT and CDR2 is FQDESV (reference sequence). CDR3 nucleotide sequence: TGTGCCAGCAGCTTAGCGCGTAGGGAGGCCTACGAGCAGTACTTC. Its protein product is CASSLARREAYEQYF.

This clonotype was observed a handful of times. This sequence joins TRBV5-1 and TRBJ1-1, with TRBD1 identical over 9 bases. The CDR3 contains 15 residues. With 4 bases clipped from V and 3 bases from J, the junction kept 7 bases outside the gene matches. Germline CDR1 is SGHRS and CDR2 is YFSETQ. The CDR3 bases are TGCGCCAGCAGCGGGGGACAGGGATGGGACACTGAAGCTTTCTTT. The encoded protein is CASSGGQGWDTEAFF.

This clonotype was seen repeatedly, ten times or more. V is TRBV6-1 and J is TRBJ2-7, with 9 bases lining up with TRBD1. CDR1 MNHNS and CDR2 SASEGT come from the germline V gene. The CDR3 has 14 residues. CDR3 region: CSLHSGTGLGEQYF. Here the CDR3 DNA reads TGTTCTCTCCACTCCGGGACAGGGCTGGGGGAGCAGTACTTC.

Many counts were recorded for this clonotype. The CDR3 DNA follows: TGTGCCAGCAGCCAAATAACAGGGGGCGGACCCTACGAGCAGTACTTC. Translating it yields CASSQITGGGPYEQYF. V usage is TRBV14 and J usage is TRBJ2-7, with 9 bases that match TRBD1. The V segment lost 2 bases and the J segment 2 bases; nucleotides outside the gene matches: 7. Per the germline V gene, CDR1 is SGHDN and CDR2 is FVKESK. The CDR3 contains 16 residues.

The chain uses TRBV27 and TRBJ1-2; maybe TRBD1 (6 bases). This CDR3 is built from 13 residues. Trimming stripped 4 bases from V and 8 bases from J, with 14 bases between. CDR1 and CDR2 from the germline V gene are MNHEY and SMNVEV (reference sequence). DNA for the CDR3: TGTGCCAGCAGTTCCTCAGGGGTTTACGGCTACACCTTC. Amino acid sequence: CASSSSGVYGYTF.

V is TRBV4-1 and J is TRBJ2-7; D is possibly TRBD2 (7 bases). V was trimmed by 4 bases and J by 5 bases, leaving 15 bases between them. CDR1 is MGHRA and CDR2 is YSYEKL in the germline V gene. The CDR3 is made up of 14 amino acids. DNA for the CDR3: TGCGCCAGCAGCCGGGGGGGACACACAAACGAGCAGTACTTC. Translating gives CASSRGGHTNEQYF.

The table lists this clonotype with many counts. This chain joins TRBV6-1 and TRBJ1-1, with TRBD1 as a possible D gene (6 bases). Germline V gene lookup returns CDR1 MNHNS and CDR2 SASEGT. The CDR3 extends over 15 amino acids. Trimming cost V 7 bases and J 1 base, with 16 bases left between them. In DNA, the CDR3 is TGTGCCAGCACCTTTCGACCACAGGGGAACACTGAAGCTTTCTTT. Protein: CASTFRPQGNTEAFF.

The chain has TRBV20-1 and TRBJ1-1; 7 positions agree with TRBD1. Germline V lookup: CDR1 DFQATT, CDR2 SNEGSKA (reference sequence). V shed 3 bases and J 3 bases; nucleotides not matched to a gene: 16. CDR3 length: 17 amino acids. This chain's CDR3 is CSASPLGRGRGDTEAFF. Written as DNA, the CDR3 is TGCAGTGCTAGCCCCCTCGGGAGGGGGCGAGGAGACACTGAAGCTTTCTTT.

This clonotype was counted at least ten times. The V call is TRBV27, the J call TRBJ1-1; maybe TRBD1 (5 bases). Trimming took 5 bases from V and 7 from J, leaving 11 bases between them. Germline CDR1 and CDR2: MNHEY and SMNVEV (reference sequence). The CDR3 runs 12 residues. CDR3 sequence: CASSGHGFEAFF. CDR3 nucleotides: TGTGCCAGCAGTGGACACGGTTTTGAAGCTTTCTTT.

This clonotype was recorded many times. The CDR3, as DNA: TGCGCCAGCAGCTTGTCTGGGAGGAGCACTGAAGCTTTCTTT. Its protein is CASSLSGRSTEAFF. This chain joins TRBV5-1 and TRBJ1-1; D call uncertain. The CDR3 is made up of 14 amino acids. V lost 1 base to trimming and J lost 4 bases, with 11 bases between them. Germline CDR1 and CDR2: SGHRS and YFSETQ. Full variable domain (outside the CDR3, taken from reference TRBV5-1 and TRBJ1-1): KAGVTQTPRYLIKTRGQQVTLSCSPISGHRSVSWYQQTPGQGLQFLFEYFSETQRNKGNFPGRFSGRQFSNSRSEMNVSTLELGDSALYLCASSLSGRSTEAFFGQGTRLTVV.

Notes on this clonotype: The junction departs from germline at one end; a sequencing error may be responsible. The chain links TRBV13 to TRBJ2-1; possible D gene TRBD1, 5 bases. The germline V gene encodes CDR1 PRHDT and CDR2 FYEKMQ (reference sequence). The CDR3 loop spans 12 amino acids. CDR3 coding DNA: TGTGCCAGCAGCCAAGGGGTTAATGAGCAGCTCTTC. It codes for CASSQGVNEQLF.

This clonotype has ten or more counts. The chain links TRBV7-2 to TRBJ2-7; D perhaps matches TRBD1 (6 bases). The CDR3 has 14 residues. Trimming stripped 4 bases from V and 0 bases from J, with 10 bases between. CDR1 and CDR2 (germline): SGHTA, FQGNSA. The CDR3 bases are TGTGCCAGCAGCTCAACAGGGAACTCCTACGAGCAGTACTTC. Protein product: CASSSTGNSYEQYF.

This clonotype was seen ten or more times. This sequence joins TRBV20-1 and TRBJ2-7; 13 bases match TRBD2. This CDR3 is 16 amino acids long. J was trimmed by 1 base and V by 3 bases; bases with no gene match: 6. The germline gives CDR1 DFQATT, CDR2 SNEGSKA (reference sequence). The chain's CDR3 is CSASGTSGIQSYEQYF. CDR3 coding DNA: TGCAGTGCTAGCGGGACTAGCGGGATTCAGTCCTACGAGCAGTACTTC.

This clonotype was detected many times. The chain uses TRBV12-3 or TRBV12-4 and TRBJ2-2; D might be TRBD2 (6 bases). The V end lost 5 bases, the J end lost 4 bases, and 14 bases lay between the germline ends. The CDR3 totals 15 residues. CDR3 nucleotide sequence: TGTGCCAGCAGTCAGTCTGTGGGAGGCACCGGGGAGCTGTTTTTT. Translation: CASSQSVGGTGELFF.

As regards this clonotype: Since no conserved phenylalanine or tryptophan closes the CDR3, a read error is the likely cause. CDR3 protein: CAWSGQLAGYTY. The CDR3 DNA sequence: TGTGCCTGGAGCGGTCAGCTCGCTGGCTACACCTAC. The chain uses TRBV30 and TRBJ1-2; D remains unclear. V lost 3 bases and J 7 bases, leaving 12 bases between the germline ends. The germline CDR1 and CDR2 sequences are GTSNPN and SVGIG (reference sequence). The CDR3 sequence is 12 residues long.

This clonotype has a count of ten or more. The V call is TRBV7-9, the J call TRBJ2-5; D call uncertain. CDR3 length equals 15 residues. The V end lost 1 base, the J end lost 2 bases, and 11 bases lay between the germline ends. The germline gives CDR1 SEHNR, CDR2 FQNEAQ (reference sequence). This CDR3 is CASSLEVHQQETQYF. CDR3 nucleotide sequence: TGTGCCAGCAGCTTAGAGGTACACCAACAAGAGACCCAGTACTTC.

The sample holds many counts of this clonotype. The J gene is TRBJ2-7, the V gene TRBV12-3 or TRBV12-4, with a tentative D call TRBD2 (5 bases). CDR3 size: 13 residues. The germline V and J ends were trimmed by 6 bases and 0 bases, with 9 bases remaining between them. As DNA, the CDR3 is TGTGCCAGCAGGACGGGGAGCTCCTACGAGCAGTACTTC. It translates to CASRTGSSYEQYF.